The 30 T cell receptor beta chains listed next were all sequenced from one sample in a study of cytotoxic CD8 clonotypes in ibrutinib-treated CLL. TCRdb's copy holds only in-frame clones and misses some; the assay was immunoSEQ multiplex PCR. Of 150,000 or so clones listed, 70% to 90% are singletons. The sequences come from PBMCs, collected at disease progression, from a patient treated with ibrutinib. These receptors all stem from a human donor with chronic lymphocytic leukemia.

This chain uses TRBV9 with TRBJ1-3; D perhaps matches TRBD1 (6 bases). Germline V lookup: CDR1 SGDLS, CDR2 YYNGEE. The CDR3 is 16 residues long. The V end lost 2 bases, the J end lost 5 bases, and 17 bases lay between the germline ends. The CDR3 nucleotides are TGTGCCAGCAGCGTCGGGTTAGGACAGTCGAGAAACACCATATATTTT. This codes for CASSVGLGQSRNTIYF.

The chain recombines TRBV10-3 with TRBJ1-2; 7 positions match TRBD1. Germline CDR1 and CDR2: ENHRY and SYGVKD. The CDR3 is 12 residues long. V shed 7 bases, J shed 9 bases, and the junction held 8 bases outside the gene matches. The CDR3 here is CAINDRAGSYTF. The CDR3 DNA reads TGTGCCATCAATGACAGGGCTGGCAGCTACACCTTC.

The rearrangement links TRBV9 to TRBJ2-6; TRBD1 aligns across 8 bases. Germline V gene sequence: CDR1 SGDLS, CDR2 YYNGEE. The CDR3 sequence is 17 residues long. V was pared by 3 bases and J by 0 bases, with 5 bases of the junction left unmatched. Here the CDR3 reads CASSAGQDPSGANVLTF. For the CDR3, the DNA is TGTGCCAGCAGCGCGGGACAGGACCCCTCTGGGGCCAACGTCCTGACTTTC.

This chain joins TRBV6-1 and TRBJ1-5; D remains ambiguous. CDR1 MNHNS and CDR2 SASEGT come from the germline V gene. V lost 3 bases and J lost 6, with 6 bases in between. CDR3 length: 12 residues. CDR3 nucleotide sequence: TGTGCCAGCAGTGACCTTGGTCAGCCCCAGCATTTT. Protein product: CASSDLGQPQHF.

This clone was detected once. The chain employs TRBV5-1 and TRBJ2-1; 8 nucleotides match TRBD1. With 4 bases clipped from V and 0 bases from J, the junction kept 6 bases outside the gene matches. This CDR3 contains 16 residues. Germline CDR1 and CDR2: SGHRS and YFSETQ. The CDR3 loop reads CASSRRQGTSYNEQFF. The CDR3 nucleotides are TGCGCCAGCAGCCGGCGACAGGGGACCTCCTACAATGAGCAGTTCTTC.

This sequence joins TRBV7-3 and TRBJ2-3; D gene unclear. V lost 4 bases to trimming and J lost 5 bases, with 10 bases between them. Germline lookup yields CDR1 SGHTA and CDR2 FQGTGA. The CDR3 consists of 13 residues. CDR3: CASSSSLIDTQYF. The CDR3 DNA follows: TGTGCCAGCAGCTCGAGTTTGATAGATACGCAGTATTTT.

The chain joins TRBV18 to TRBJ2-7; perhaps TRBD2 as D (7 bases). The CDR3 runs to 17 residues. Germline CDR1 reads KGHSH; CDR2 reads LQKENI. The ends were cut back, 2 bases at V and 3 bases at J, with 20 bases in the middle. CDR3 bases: TGTGCCAGCTCACCAGCGGGAGTCGGGACAATACACTACGAGCAGTACTTC. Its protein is CASSPAGVGTIHYEQYF.

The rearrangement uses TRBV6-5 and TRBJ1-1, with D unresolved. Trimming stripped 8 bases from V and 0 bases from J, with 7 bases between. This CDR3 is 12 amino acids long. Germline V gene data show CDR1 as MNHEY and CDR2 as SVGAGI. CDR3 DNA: TGTGCCAGCTCTAATCTGAACACTGAAGCTTTCTTT. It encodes CASSNLNTEAFF.

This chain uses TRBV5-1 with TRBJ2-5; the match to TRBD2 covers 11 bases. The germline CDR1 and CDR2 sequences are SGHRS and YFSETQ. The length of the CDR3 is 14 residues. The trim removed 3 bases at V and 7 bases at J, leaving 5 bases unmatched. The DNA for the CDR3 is TGCGCCAGCAGCTCACTAGCGGGAGAGGCGACCCAGTACTTC. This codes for CASSSLAGEATQYF.

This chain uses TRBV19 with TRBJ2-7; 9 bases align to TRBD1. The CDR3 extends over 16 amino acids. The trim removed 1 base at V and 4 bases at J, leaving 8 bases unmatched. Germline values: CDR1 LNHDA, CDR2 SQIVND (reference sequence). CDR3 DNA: TGTGCCAGTAGTATAGCCCGGGACAGGGCACCATACGAGCAGTACTTC. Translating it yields CASSIARDRAPYEQYF. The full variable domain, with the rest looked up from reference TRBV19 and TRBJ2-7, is DGGITQSPKYLFRKEGQNVTLSCEQNLNHDAMYWYRQDPGQGLRLIYYSQIVNDFQKGDIAEGYSVSREKKESFPLTVTSAQKNPTAFYLCASSIARDRAPYEQYFGPGTRLTVT.

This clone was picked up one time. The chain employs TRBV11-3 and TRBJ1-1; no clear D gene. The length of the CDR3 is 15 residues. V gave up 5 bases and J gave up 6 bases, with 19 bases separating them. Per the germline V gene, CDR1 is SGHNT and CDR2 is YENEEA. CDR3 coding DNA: TGTGCCAGCAGCCCCCCGTGGGGTGCGGCCGCTGAAGCTTTCTTT. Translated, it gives CASSPPWGAAAEAFF.

DNA of the CDR3: TGTGCCAGTAGTATAGGGCCCGGGGAGCTGTTTTTT. It yields the protein CASSIGPGELFF. The chain links TRBV19 to TRBJ2-2; D gene unclear. CDR3 length equals 12 residues. V was cut by 1 base and J by 6 bases, with 3 bases left in between. Germline V gene data show CDR1 as LNHDA and CDR2 as SQIVND (reference sequence).

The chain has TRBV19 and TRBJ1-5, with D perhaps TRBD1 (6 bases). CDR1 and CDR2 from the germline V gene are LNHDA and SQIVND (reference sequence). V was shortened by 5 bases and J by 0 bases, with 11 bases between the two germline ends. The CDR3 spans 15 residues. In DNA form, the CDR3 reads TGTGCCAGTAGTCACAGGGACTATAGCAATCAGCCCCAGCATTTT. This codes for CASSHRDYSNQPQHF.

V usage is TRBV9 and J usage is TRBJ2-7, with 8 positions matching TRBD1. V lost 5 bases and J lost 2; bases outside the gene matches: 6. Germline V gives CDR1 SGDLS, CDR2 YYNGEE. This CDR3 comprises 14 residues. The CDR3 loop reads CASSDRDRTYEQYF. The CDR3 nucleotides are TGTGCCAGCAGTGACCGGGACAGGACCTACGAGCAGTACTTC.

DNA for the CDR3: TGTGCTAGTGGTTTGGTCGTGGGGGGAGTGGACACCATATATTTT. Translating gives CASGLVVGGVDTIYF. The V and J genes are TRBV12-5 and TRBJ1-3; D perhaps matches TRBD1 (5 bases). V shed 0 bases and J shed 8 bases, with 14 bases lying between them. This CDR3 region has 15 residues. The germline V gene has CDR1 LGHNT and CDR2 FRNRAP. Based on the CDR3 plus reference TRBV12-5 and TRBJ1-3, the full variable domain is DARVTQTPRHKVTEMGQEVTMRCQPILGHNTVFWYRQTMMQGLELLAYFRNRAPLDDSGMPKDRFSAEMPDATLATLKIQPSEPRDSAVYFCASGLVVGGVDTIYFGEGSWLTVV.

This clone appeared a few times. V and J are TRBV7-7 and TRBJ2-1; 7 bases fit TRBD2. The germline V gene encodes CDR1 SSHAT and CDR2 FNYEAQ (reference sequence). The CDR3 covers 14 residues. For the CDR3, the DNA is TGTGCTCTAAACGTTGGGAGGGCGGGTGTCCCGCAGTTCTTC. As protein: CALNVGRAGVPQFF.

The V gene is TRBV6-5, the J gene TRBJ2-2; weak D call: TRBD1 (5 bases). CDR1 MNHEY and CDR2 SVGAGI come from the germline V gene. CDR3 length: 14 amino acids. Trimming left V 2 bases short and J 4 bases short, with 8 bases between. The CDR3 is CASSYTGFTGELFF. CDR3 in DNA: TGTGCCAGCAGTTACACAGGATTCACCGGGGAGCTGTTTTTT.

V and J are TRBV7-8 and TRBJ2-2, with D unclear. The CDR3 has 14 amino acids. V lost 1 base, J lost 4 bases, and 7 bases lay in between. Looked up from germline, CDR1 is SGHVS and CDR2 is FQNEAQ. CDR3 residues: CASSLVSGTGELFF. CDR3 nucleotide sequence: TGTGCCAGCAGCTTAGTTTCTGGCACCGGGGAGCTGTTTTTT.

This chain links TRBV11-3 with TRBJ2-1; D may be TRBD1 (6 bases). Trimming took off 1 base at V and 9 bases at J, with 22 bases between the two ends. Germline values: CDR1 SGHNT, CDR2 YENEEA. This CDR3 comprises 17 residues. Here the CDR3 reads CASSLGPDRKAGSEQFF. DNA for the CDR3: TGTGCCAGCAGCTTAGGCCCAGACAGGAAAGCCGGTAGTGAGCAGTTCTTC. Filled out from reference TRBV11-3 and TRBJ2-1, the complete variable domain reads EAGVVQSPRYKIIEKKQPVAFWCNPISGHNTLYWYLQNLGQGPELLIRYENEEAVDDSQLPKDRFSAERLKGVDSTLKIQPAELGDSAVYLCASSLGPDRKAGSEQFFGPGTRLTVL.

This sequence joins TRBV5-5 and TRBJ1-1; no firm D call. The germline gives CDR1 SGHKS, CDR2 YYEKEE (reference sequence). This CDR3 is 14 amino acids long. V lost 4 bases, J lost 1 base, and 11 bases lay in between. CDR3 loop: CASSNREKNTEAFF. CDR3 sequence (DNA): TGTGCCAGCAGCAACAGAGAAAAGAACACTGAAGCTTTCTTT.

CDR3 in amino acids: CASSLMTGGYYGYTF. The DNA of the CDR3 is TGTGCCAGCAGCTTGATGACAGGGGGATACTATGGCTACACCTTC. The rearrangement uses TRBV5-6 and TRBJ1-2; 9 nucleotides line up with TRBD1. The V and J ends lost 1 base and 3 bases, in that order; junction bases with no gene match: 4. CDR1 and CDR2 from the germline V gene are SGHDT and YYEEEE. The CDR3 extends over 15 amino acids. The whole variable domain, filled in from reference TRBV5-6 and TRBJ1-2, reads DAGVTQSPTHLIKTRGQQVTLRCSPKSGHDTVSWYQQALGQGPQFIFQYYEEEERQRGNFPDRFSGHQFPNYSSELNVNALLLGDSALYLCASSLMTGGYYGYTFGSGTRLTVV.

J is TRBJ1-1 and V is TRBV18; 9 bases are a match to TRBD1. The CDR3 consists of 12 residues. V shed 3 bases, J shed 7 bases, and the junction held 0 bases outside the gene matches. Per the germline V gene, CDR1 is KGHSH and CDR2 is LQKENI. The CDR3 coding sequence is TGTGCCAGCTCACCGGGACAGGGTGAAGCTTTCTTT. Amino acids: CASSPGQGEAFF. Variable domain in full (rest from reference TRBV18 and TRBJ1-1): NAGVMQNPRHLVRRRGQEARLRCSPMKGHSHVYWYRQLPEEGLKFMVYLQKENIIDESGMPKERFSAEFPKEGPSILRIQQVVRGDSAAYFCASSPGQGEAFFGQGTRLTVV.

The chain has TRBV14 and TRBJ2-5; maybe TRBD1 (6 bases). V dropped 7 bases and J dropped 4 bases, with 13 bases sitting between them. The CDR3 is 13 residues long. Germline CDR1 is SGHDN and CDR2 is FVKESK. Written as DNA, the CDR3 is TGTGCCAGCACCAGGGGATTAGGAGAGACCCAGTACTTC. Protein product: CASTRGLGETQYF.

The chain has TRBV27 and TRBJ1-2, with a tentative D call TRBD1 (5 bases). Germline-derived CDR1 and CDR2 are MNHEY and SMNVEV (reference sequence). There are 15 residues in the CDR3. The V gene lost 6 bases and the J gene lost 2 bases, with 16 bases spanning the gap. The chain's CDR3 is CASSLLTSGNYGYTF. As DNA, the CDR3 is TGTGCCAGCAGCCTCCTAACTTCAGGGAACTATGGCTACACCTTC.

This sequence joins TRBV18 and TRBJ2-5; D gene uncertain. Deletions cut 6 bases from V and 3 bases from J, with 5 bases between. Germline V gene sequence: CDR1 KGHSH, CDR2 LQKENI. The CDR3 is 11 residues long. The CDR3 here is CASSIEETQYF. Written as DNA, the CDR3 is TGTGCCAGCTCCATCGAAGAGACCCAGTACTTC. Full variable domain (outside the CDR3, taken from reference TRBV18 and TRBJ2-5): NAGVMQNPRHLVRRRGQEARLRCSPMKGHSHVYWYRQLPEEGLKFMVYLQKENIIDESGMPKERFSAEFPKEGPSILRIQQVVRGDSAAYFCASSIEETQYFGPGTRLLVL.

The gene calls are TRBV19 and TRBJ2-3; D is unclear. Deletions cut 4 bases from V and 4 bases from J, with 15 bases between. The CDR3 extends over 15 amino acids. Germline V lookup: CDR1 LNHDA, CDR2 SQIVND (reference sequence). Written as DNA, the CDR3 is TGTGCCAGTAGTAGCGCTAGTCAGTGGGCAGATACGCAGTATTTT. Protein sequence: CASSSASQWADTQYF.

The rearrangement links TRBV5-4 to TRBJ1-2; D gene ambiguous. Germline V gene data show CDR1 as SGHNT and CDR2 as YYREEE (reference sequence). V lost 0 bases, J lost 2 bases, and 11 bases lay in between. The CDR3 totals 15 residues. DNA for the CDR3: TGTGCCAGCAGCTTGGCCGAATTGGCGAACTATGGCTACACCTTC. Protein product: CASSLAELANYGYTF. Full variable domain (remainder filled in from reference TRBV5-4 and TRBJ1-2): ETGVTQSPTHLIKTRGQQVTLRCSSQSGHNTVSWYQQALGQGPQFIFQYYREEENGRGNFPPRFSGLQFPNYSSELNVNALELDDSALYLCASSLAELANYGYTFGSGTRLTVV.

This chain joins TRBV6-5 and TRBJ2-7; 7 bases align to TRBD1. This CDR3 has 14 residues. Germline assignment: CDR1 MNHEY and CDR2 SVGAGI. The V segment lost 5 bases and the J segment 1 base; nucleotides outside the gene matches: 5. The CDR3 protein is CASSTRTGSYEQYF. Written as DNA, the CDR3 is TGTGCCAGCAGTACAAGGACAGGTTCCTACGAGCAGTACTTC.

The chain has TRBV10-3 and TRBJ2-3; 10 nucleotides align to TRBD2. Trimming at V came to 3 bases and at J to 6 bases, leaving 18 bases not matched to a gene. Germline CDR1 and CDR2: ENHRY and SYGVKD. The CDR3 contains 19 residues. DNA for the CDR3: TGTGCCATCAGTGACTATCAAAAGGGGCTAGCGGGAGCTATCGATACGCAGTATTTT. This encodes CAISDYQKGLAGAIDTQYF.

CDR3 DNA: TGTGCCAGCGCCCTGACTAGCGGGACATACAATGAGCAGTTCTTC. Translation: CASALTSGTYNEQFF. The V and J genes are TRBV6-1 and TRBJ2-1, with 11 bases lining up with TRBD2. CDR3 size: 15 residues. Trimming cost V 8 bases and J 4 bases; bases outside gene matches: 7. Germline CDR1 MNHNS, CDR2 SASEGT.